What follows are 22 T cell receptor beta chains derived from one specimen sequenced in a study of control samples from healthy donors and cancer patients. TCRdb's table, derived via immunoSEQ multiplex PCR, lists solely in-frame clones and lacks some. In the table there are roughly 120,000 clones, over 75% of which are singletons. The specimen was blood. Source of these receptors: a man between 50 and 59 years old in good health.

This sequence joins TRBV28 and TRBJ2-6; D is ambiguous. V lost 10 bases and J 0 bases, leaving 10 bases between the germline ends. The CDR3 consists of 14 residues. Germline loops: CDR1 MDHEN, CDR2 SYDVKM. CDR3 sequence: CATGKTSGANVLTF. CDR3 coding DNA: TGTGCCACCGGCAAGACCTCTGGGGCCAACGTCCTGACTTTC.

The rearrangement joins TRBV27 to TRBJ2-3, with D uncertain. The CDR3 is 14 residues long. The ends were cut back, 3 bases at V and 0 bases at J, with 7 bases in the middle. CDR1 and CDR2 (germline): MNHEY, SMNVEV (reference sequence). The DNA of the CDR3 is TGTGCCAGCAGTTTTCTTGGCAGCACAGATACGCAGTATTTT. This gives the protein CASSFLGSTDTQYF.

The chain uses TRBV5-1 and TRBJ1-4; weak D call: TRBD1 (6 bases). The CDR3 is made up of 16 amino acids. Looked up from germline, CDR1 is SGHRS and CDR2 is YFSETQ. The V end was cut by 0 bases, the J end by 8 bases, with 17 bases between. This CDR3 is CASSLGQQGLREKLFF. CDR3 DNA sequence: TGCGCCAGCAGCTTGGGACAACAGGGTTTACGGGAAAAACTGTTTTTT.

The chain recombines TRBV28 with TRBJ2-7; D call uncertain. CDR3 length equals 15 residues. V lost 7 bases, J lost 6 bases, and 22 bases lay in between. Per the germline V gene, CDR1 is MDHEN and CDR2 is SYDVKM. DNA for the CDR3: TGTGCCAGCACTTCCCCTACACTATACCTACCCGAGCAGTACTTC. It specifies CASTSPTLYLPEQYF.

The CDR3 sequence: CASSLVAGSPYEQYF. The CDR3 coding sequence is TGTGCCAGCAGCTTAGTCGCCGGGTCCCCCTACGAGCAGTACTTC. The chain links TRBV11-3 to TRBJ2-7; D gene ambiguous. Germline V gives CDR1 SGHNT, CDR2 YENEEA. The CDR3 extends over 15 amino acids. V was clipped by 1 base and J by 2 bases, with 12 bases between them.

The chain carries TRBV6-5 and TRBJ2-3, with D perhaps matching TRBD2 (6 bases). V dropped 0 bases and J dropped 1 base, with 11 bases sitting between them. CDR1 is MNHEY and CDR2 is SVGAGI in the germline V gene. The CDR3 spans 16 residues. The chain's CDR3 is CASSYSTGGGTDTQYF. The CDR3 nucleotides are TGTGCCAGCAGTTACTCGACGGGCGGGGGCACAGATACGCAGTATTTT.

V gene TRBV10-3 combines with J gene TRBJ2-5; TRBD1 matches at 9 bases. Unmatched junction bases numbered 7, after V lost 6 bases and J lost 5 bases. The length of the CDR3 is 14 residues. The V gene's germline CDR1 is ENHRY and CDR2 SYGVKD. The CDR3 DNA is TGTGCCATCAGCCCTAGGACAGGGGAGGAGACCCAGTACTTC. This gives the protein CAISPRTGEETQYF.

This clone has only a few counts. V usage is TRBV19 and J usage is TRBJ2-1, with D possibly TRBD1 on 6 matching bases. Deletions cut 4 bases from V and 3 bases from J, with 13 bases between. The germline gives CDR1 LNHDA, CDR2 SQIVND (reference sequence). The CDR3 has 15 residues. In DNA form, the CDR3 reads TGTGCCAGTAGTACTAGGGAGACAGGCTACAATGAGCAGTTCTTC. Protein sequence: CASSTRETGYNEQFF.

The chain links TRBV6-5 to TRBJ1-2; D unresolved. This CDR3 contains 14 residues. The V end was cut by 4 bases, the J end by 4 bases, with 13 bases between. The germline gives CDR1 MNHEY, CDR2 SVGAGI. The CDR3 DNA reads TGTGCCAGCAGTTCCGGCCAAACGGGCTATGGCTACACCTTC. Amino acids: CASSSGQTGYGYTF.

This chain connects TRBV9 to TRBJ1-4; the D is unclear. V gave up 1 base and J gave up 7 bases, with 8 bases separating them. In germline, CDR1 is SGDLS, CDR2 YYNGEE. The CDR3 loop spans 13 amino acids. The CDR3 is CASSVNQGEKLFF. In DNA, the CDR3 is TGTGCCAGCAGCGTAAATCAAGGTGAAAAACTGTTTTTT.

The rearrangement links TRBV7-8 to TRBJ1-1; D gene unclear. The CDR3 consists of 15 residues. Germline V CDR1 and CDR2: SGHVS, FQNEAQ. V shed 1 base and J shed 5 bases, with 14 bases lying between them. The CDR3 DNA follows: TGTGCCAGCAGCTTAGTTGATGGGTTGGGGACTGAAGCTTTCTTT. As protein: CASSLVDGLGTEAFF.

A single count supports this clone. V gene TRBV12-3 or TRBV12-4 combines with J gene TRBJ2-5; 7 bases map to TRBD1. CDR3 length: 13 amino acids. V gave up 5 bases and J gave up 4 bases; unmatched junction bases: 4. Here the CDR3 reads CASSRTGGETQYF. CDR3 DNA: TGTGCCAGCAGTAGGACAGGCGGAGAGACCCAGTACTTC.

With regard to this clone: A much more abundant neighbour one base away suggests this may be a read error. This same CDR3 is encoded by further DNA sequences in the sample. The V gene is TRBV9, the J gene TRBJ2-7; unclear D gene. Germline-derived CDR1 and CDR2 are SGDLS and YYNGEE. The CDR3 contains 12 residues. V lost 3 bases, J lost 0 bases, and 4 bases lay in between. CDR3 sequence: CASSDSSYEQYF. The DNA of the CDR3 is TGTGCCAGCAGCGATAGCTCCTACGAGCAGTACTTC.

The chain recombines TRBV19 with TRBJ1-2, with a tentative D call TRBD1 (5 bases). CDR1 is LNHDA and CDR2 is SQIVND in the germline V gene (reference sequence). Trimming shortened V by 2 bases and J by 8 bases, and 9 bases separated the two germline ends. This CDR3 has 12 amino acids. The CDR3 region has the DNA TGTGCCAGTAGTATACAGGGCGGGGGCTACACCTTC. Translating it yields CASSIQGGGYTF.

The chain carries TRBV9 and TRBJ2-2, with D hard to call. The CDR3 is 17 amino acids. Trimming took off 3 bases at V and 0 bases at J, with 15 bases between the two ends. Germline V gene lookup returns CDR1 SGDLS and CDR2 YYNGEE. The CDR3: CASSAPSKSTNTGELFF. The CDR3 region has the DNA TGTGCCAGCAGCGCCCCTTCTAAGTCTACGAACACCGGGGAGCTGTTTTTT.

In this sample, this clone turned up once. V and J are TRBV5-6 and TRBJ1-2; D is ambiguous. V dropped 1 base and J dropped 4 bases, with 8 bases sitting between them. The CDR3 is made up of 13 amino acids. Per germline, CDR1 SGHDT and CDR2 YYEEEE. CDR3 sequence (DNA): TGTGCCAGCAGCTTGCCCTCCAGCTATGGCTACACCTTC. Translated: CASSLPSSYGYTF. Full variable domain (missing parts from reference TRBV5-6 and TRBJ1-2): DAGVTQSPTHLIKTRGQQVTLRCSPKSGHDTVSWYQQALGQGPQFIFQYYEEEERQRGNFPDRFSGHQFPNYSSELNVNALLLGDSALYLCASSLPSSYGYTFGSGTRLTVV.

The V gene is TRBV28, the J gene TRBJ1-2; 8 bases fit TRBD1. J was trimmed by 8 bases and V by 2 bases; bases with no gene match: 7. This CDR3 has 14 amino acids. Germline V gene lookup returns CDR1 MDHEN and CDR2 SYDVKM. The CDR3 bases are TGTGCCAGCAGTTTAGATCAGGGGGCCAAGGGCTACACCTTC. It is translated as CASSLDQGAKGYTF.

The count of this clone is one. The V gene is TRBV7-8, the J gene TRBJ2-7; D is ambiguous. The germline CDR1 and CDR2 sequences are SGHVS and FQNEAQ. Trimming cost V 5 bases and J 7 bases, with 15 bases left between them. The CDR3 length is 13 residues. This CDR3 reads CASSPAIGREQYF. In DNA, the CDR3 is TGTGCCAGCAGCCCAGCAATAGGTCGGGAGCAGTACTTC.

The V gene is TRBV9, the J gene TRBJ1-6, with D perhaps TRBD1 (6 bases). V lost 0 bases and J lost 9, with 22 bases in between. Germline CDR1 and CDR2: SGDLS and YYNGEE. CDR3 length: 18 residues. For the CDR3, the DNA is TGTGCCAGCAGCGTAGCCCCAGTCCCGGACAGTACAATTTCACCCCTCCACTTT. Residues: CASSVAPVPDSTISPLHF.

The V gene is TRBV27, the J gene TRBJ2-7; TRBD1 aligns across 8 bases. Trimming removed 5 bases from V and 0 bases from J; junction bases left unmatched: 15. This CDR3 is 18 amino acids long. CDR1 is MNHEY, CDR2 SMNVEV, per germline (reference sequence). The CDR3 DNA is TGTGCCAGCAGTCTGCGGACAGGGAGCCCACTTAGCTCCTACGAGCAGTACTTC. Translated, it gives CASSLRTGSPLSSYEQYF.

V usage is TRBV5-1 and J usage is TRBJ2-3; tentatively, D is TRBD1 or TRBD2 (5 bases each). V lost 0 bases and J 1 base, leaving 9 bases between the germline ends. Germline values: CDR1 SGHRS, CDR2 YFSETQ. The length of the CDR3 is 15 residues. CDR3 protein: CASSLVGGRTDTQYF. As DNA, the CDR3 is TGCGCCAGCAGCTTGGTTGGGGGACGCACAGATACGCAGTATTTT.

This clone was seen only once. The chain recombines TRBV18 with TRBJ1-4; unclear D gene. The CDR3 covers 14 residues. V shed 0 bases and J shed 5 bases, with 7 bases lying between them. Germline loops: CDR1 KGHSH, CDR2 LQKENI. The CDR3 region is CASSPPGSNEKLFF. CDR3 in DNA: TGTGCCAGCTCACCACCAGGAAGCAATGAAAAACTGTTTTTT.